A selection of T cell receptor beta chains follows, all from one sample in a study of T cell responses to AZD1222 COVID-19 vaccine. Sequencing was performed with immunoSEQ multiplex PCR; in TCRdb, only in-frame clones are kept and a portion is missing. The data hold around 150,000 clones, with roughly 92% observed a single time. Sequenced material: peripheral blood, taken on day 0 of AZD1222 vaccination. The receptors derive from an adult in good health. CDR3s include the opening cysteine and the closing phenylalanine or tryptophan. The order of the fields is V gene, CDR3 protein.

TRBV6-1 | CASSDLNVNNEQFF
TRBV6-5 | CASTQRGSGNTIYF
TRBV10-3 | CAIKQGATSEQYF
TRBV11-3 | CASSRGSAGNTIYF
TRBV19 | CASRTLGGVIHYGYTF
TRBV5-1 | CASSMGPSNYEQYF
TRBV11-1 | CASSGDGVFQETQYF
TRBV18 | CASSALALRTGDSYEQYF
TRBV6-2/TRBV6-3 | CASSGLAGETQYF
TRBV4-1 | CASSQTSGGTNEQFF
TRBV5-1 | CASRNIAGAVDTQYF
TRBV7-9 | CASGIQGDRKTEAFF
TRBV29-1 | CSVENGRGYNEQFF
TRBV19 | CASSYPGVGGEAFF
TRBV7-2 | CASSPGLAPYNEQFF
TRBV15 | CATSRDRGPTNYGYTF
TRBV19 | CASSTLSLGGRYGYTF
TRBV27 | CASSLYGGAGETQYF